This entry concerns a single T cell receptor beta chain. TCRdb keeps only in-frame clones here, not all; method: immunoSEQ multiplex PCR. This sample has 68,000 or so clones; 90% to 95% occur once, and the top ten carry roughly 5%. The germline V and J ends were trimmed by 3 bases and 4 bases, with 7 bases remaining between them. The CDR3 has 13 residues. The germline V gene encodes CDR1 SNHLY and CDR2 FYNNEI. This entry belongs to a study of technical replicates of blood from a few donors. The TCR originated in a human donor in good health. Some clones in this sample may be carry-over from other donors' samples. Material for sequencing was PBMCs. V gene TRBV2 combines with J gene TRBJ1-5; D unclear. CDR3 in DNA: TGTGCCAGCAGTGACCATCTAAATCAGCCCCAGCATTTT. Translated: CASSDHLNQPQHF.